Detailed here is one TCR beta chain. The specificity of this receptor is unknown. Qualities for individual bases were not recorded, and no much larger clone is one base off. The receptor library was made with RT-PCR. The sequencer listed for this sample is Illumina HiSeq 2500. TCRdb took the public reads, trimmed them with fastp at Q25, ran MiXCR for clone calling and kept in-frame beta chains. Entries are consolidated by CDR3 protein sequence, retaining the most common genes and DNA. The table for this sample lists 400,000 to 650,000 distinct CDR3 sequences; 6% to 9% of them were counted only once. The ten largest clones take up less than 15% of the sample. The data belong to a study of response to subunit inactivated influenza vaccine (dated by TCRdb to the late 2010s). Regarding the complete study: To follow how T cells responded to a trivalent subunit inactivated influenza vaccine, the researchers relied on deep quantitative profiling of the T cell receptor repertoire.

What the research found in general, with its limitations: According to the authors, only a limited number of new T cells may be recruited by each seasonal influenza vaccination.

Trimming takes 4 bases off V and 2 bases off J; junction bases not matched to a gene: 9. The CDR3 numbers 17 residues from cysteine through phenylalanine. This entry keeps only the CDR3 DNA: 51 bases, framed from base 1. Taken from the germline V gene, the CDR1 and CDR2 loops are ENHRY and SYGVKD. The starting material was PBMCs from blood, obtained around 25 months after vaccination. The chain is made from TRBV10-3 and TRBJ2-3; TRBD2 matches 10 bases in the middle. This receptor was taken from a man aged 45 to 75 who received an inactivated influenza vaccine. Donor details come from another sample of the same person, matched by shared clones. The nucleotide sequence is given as TGTGCCATCAGTGGTACTAGCGGGAAATCATACACAGATACGCAGTATTTT. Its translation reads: CAISGTSGKSYTDTQYF.